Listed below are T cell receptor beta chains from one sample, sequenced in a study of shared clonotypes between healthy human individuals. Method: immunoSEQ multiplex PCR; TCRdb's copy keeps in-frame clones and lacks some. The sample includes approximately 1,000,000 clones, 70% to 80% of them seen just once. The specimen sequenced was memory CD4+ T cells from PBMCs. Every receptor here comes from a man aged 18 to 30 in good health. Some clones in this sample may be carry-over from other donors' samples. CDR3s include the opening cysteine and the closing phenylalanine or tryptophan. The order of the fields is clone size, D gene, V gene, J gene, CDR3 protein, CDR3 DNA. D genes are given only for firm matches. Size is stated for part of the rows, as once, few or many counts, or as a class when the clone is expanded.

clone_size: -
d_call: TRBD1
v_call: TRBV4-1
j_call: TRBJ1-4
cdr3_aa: CASSHTVRQGPNEKLFF
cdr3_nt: TGCGCCAGCAGCCATACCGTTAGACAGGGGCCTAATGAAAAACTGTTTTTT

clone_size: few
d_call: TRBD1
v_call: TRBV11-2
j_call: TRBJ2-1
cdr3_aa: CASSSTGTGYNEQFF
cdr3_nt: TGTGCCAGCAGCTCAACCGGGACAGGGTACAATGAGCAGTTCTTC

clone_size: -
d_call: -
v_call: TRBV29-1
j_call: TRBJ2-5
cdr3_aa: CSVVRVEETQYF
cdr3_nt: TGCAGCGTTGTTCGGGTGGAAGAGACCCAGTACTTC

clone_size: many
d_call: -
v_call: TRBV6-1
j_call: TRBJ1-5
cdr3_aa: CASTPRAGSQPQHF
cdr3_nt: TGTGCCAGCACCCCAAGGGCAGGGAGTCAGCCCCAGCATTTT

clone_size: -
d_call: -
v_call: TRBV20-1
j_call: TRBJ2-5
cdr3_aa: CSAHGQETQYF
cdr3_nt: TGCAGTGCGCACGGCCAAGAGACCCAGTACTTC

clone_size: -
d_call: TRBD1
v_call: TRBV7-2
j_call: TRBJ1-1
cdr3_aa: CASSLGPGGTAEAFF
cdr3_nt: TGTGCCAGCAGCTTAGGTCCAGGGGGAACGGCTGAAGCTTTCTTT

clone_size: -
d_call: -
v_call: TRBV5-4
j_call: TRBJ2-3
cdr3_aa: CASSKKSGASDTQYF
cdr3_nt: TGTGCCAGCAGCAAAAAAAGCGGAGCGTCAGATACGCAGTATTTT

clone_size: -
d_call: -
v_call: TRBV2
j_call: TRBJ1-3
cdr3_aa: CASGRSPGNTIYF
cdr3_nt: TGTGCCAGCGGCCGGAGCCCTGGAAACACCATATATTTT

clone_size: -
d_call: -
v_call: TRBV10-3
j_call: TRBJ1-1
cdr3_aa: CAISARGQEAFF
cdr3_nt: TGTGCCATCAGTGCCAGGGGACAAGAAGCTTTCTTT

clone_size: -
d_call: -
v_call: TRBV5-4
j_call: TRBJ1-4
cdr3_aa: CASSTGQRSTNEKLFF
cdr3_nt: TGTGCCAGCAGCACCGGACAGCGCTCAACTAATGAAAAACTGTTTTTT

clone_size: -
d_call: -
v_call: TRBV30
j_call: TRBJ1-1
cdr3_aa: CAWSARTSTEAFF
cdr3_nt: TGTGCCTGGAGTGCCCGGACCTCCACTGAAGCTTTCTTT

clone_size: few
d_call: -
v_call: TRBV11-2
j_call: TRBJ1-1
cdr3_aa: CASSLVGPSPGAFF
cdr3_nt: TGTGCCAGCAGCTTAGTTGGCCCCTCTCCTGGAGCTTTCTTT

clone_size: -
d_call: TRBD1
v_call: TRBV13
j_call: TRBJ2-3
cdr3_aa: CASSSDRGHRGTQYF
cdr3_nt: TGTGCCAGCAGCTCCGACAGGGGCCACCGGGGGACGCAGTATTTT

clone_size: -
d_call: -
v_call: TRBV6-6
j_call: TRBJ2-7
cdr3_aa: CASSYSAGRDSYEQYF
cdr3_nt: TGTGCCAGCAGTTACTCGGCAGGTCGGGACTCCTACGAGCAGTACTTC

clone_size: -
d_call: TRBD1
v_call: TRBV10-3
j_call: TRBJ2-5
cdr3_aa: CAIRGQGVGETQYF
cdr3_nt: TGTGCCATCCGAGGACAGGGTGTAGGAGAGACCCAGTACTTC

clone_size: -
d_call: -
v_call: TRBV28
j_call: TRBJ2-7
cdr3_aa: CASTPYFSSYEQYF
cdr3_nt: TGTGCCAGCACTCCTTATTTTAGCTCCTACGAGCAGTACTTC

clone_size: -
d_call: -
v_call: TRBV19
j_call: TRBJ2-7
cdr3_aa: CATGGRTGVRSEQYF
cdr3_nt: TGTGCCACGGGGGGGCGGACAGGGGTTCGAAGCGAGCAGTACTTC

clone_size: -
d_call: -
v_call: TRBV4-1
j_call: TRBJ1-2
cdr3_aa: CASSQTGTLNYGYTF
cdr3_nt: TGCGCCAGCAGCCAAACAGGAACCCTGAATTATGGCTACACCTTC

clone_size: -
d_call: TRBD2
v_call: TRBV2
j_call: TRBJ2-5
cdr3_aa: CASSEGAGGLETQYF
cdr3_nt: TGTGCCAGCAGTGAAGGAGCGGGAGGGCTAGAGACCCAGTACTTC

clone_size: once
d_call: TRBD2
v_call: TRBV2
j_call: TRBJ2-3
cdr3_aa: CASRETSGSQDTQYF
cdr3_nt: TGTGCCAGCAGGGAGACTAGCGGGAGTCAAGATACGCAGTATTTT

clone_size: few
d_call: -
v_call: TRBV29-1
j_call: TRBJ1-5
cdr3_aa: CSARDSNQPQHF
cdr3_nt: TGCAGCGCCCGGGACAGCAATCAGCCCCAGCATTTT

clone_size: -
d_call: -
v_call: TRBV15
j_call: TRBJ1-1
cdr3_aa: CATSRDPRAEAFF
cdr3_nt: TGTGCCACCAGCAGAGATCCCCGGGCGGAAGCTTTCTTT

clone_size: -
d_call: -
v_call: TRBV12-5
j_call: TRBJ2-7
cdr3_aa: CASGFEVAAGSYEQYF
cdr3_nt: TGTGCTAGTGGTTTCGAGGTGGCGGCGGGGTCGTACGAGCAGTACTTC

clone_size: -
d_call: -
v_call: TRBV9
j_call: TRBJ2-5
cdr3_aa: CASSFLATRRRETQYF
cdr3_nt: TGTGCCAGCAGCTTTCTAGCGACTAGAAGGAGGGAGACCCAGTACTTC

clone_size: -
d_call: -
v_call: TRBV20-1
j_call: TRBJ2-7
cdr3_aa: CSVRGSYEQYF
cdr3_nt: TGCAGCGTTCGGGGCTCCTACGAGCAGTACTTC

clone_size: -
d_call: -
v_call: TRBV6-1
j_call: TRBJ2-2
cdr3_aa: CASSVETTVGELFF
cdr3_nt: TGTGCCAGCAGTGTGGAGACAACGGTCGGGGAGCTGTTTTTT

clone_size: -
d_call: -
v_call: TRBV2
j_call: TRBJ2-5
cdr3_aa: CASSEVRGGGETQYF
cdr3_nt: TGTGCCAGCAGTGAGGTCCGGGGTGGTGGAGAGACCCAGTACTTC

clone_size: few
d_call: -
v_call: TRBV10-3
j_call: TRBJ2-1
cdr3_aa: CAISMAGSSYNEQFF
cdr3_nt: TGTGCCATCAGCATGGCGGGATCCTCATACAATGAGCAGTTCTTC

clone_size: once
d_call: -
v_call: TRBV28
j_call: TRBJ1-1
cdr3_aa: CASSFGGRAYTEAFF
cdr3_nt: TGTGCCAGCAGTTTCGGGGGGCGCGCATATACTGAAGCTTTCTTT

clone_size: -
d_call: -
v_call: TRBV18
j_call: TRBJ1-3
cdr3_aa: CASSPAGDTIYF
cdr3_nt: TGTGCCAGCTCACCTGCCGGGGACACCATATATTTT

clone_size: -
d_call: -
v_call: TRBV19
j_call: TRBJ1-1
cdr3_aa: CASTPRQFPLNTEAFF
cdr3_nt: TGTGCCAGTACCCCCCGGCAGTTTCCCTTGAACACTGAAGCTTTCTTT

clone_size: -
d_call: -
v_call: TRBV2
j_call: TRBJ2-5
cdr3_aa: CASQRTVAQETQYF
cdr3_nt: TGTGCCAGCCAGAGGACCGTGGCCCAAGAGACCCAGTACTTC

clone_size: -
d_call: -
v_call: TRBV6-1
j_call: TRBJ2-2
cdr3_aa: CASRRENTGELFF
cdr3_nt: TGTGCATCGAGGCGGGAGAACACCGGGGAGCTGTTTTTT

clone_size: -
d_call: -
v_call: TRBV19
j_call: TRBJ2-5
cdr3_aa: CASSLGARGETQYF
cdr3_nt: TGTGCCAGTAGTCTCGGGGCTCGGGGAGAGACCCAGTACTTC

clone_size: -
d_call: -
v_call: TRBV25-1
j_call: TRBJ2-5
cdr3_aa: CASSVTESQETQYF
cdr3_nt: TGTGCCAGCAGTGTGACAGAGTCTCAAGAGACCCAGTACTTC

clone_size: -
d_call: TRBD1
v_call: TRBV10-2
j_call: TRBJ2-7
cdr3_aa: CASSGQGYEQYF
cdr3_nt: TGCGCCAGCTCGGGACAGGGGTACGAGCAGTACTTC

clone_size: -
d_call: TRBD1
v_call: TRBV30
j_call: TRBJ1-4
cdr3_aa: CAWSASRSGTGLIPGKLFF
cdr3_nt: TGTGCCTGGAGCGCCTCCAGATCCGGGACAGGGTTGATCCCGGGGAAACTGTTTTTT

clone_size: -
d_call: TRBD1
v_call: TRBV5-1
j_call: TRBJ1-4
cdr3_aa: CASSLGFQTGQGREKLFF
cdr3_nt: TGCGCCAGCAGCTTGGGTTTCCAAACGGGACAGGGACGTGAAAAACTGTTTTTT

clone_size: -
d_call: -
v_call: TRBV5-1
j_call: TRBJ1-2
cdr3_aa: CASSLEAGLFYGYTF
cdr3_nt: TGCGCCAGCAGCTTGGAGGCAGGACTATTCTATGGCTACACCTTC

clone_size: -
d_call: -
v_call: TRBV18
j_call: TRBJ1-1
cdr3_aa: CASSPNDGAEAFF
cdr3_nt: TGTGCCAGCTCACCAAATGATGGGGCTGAAGCTTTCTTT

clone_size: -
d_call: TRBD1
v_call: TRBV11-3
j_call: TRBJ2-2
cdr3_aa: CASSFGTGEVRELFF
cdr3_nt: TGTGCCAGCAGCTTCGGGACAGGGGAAGTACGGGAGCTGTTTTTT

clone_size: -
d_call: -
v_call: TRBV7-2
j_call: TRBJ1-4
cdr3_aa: CASSLGNGVGEKLFF
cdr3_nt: TGTGCCAGCAGCTTAGGAAATGGCGTAGGCGAAAAACTGTTTTTT

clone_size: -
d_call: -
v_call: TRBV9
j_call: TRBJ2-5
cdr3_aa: CASSSSRETQYF
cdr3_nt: TGTGCCAGCAGCTCGAGCCGAGAGACCCAGTACTTC

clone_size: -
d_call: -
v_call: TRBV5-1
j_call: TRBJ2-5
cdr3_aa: CASSGSAQETQYF
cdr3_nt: TGCGCCAGCAGCGGCAGCGCACAAGAGACCCAGTACTTC

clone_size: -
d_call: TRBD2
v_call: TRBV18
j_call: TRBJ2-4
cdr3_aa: CASSPGGNDIQYF
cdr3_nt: TGTGCCAGCTCACCGGGAGGGAACGACATTCAGTACTTC

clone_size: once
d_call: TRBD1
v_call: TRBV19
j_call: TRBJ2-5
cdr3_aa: CASKPTGVRETQYF
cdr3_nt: TGTGCCAGTAAACCGACAGGGGTCCGAGAGACCCAGTACTTC

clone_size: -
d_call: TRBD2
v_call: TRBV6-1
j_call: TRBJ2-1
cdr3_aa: CASNPATSGRNEQFF
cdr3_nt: TGTGCCAGCAACCCCGCTACTAGCGGGAGGAATGAGCAGTTCTTC

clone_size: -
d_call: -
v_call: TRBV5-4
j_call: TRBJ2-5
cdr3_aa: CASSPQGRETQYF
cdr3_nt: TGTGCCAGCAGCCCACAGGGTCGGGAGACCCAGTACTTC

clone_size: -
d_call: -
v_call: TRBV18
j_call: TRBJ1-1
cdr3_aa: CASSPRQPTEAFF
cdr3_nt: TGTGCCAGCTCACCAAGACAGCCCACTGAAGCTTTCTTT

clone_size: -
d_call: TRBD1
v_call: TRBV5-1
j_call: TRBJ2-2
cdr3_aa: CASSLFRQGITGELFF
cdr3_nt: TGCGCCAGCAGCTTGTTCCGACAGGGTATCACCGGGGAGCTGTTTTTT

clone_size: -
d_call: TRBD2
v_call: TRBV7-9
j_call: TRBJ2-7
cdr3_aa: CASSLRTSENYEQYF
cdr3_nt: TGTGCCAGCAGCTTACGGACTAGTGAAAACTACGAGCAGTACTTC

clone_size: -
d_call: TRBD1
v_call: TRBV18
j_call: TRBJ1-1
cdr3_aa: CASSPSQGGEAFF
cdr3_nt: TGTGCCAGCTCACCATCCCAGGGGGGTGAAGCTTTCTTT

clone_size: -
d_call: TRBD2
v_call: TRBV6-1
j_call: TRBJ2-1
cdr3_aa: CASRRTSGINEQFF
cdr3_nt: TGTGCCAGCAGAAGGACTAGCGGGATCAATGAGCAGTTCTTC

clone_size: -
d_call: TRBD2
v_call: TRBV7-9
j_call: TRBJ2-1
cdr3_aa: CASSPLGLAGGVYNEQFF
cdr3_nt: TGTGCCAGCAGCCCCCTAGGGCTAGCGGGAGGGGTCTACAATGAGCAGTTCTTC

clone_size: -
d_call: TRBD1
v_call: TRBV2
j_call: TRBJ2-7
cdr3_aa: CASSFQGVTYEQYF
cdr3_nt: TGTGCCAGCAGTTTCCAGGGGGTAACTTACGAGCAGTACTTC